These 11 T cell receptor beta chains came from one sample sequenced in a study of blood T cell repertoires in COVID-19. Data came from immunoSEQ multiplex PCR; TCRdb stores just in-frame clones and leaves some out. The table has 97,000 or so clones, about 91% seen once. Sequenced input: peripheral blood. Source of these receptors: a man in his late teens or twenties with acute or convalescent COVID-19.

The gene calls are TRBV12-5 and TRBJ1-2; maybe TRBD1 (6 bases). The CDR3 runs to 14 residues. V dropped 3 bases and J dropped 4 bases, with 12 bases sitting between them. CDR1 is LGHNT and CDR2 is FRNRAP in the germline V gene. The CDR3 sequence is CASGLVGGGYGYTF. The CDR3 DNA reads TGTGCTAGTGGTTTAGTTGGGGGCGGCTATGGCTACACCTTC. Based on the CDR3 plus reference TRBV12-5 and TRBJ1-2, the full variable domain is DARVTQTPRHKVTEMGQEVTMRCQPILGHNTVFWYRQTMMQGLELLAYFRNRAPLDDSGMPKDRFSAEMPDATLATLKIQPSEPRDSAVYFCASGLVGGGYGYTFGSGTRLTVV.

This chain joins TRBV24-1 and TRBJ2-1; D remains ambiguous. Deletions cut 3 bases from V and 5 bases from J, with 10 bases between. The CDR3 runs to 14 residues. Germline V lookup: CDR1 KGHDR, CDR2 SFDVKD. The CDR3 reads CATSDPTVHNEQFF. The CDR3 coding sequence is TGTGCCACCAGTGATCCAACGGTCCACAATGAGCAGTTCTTC.

V gene TRBV7-9 combines with J gene TRBJ1-1; D is ambiguous. CDR1 SEHNR and CDR2 FQNEAQ come from the germline V gene (reference sequence). V was clipped by 3 bases and J by 0 bases, with 8 bases between them. This CDR3 region has 14 residues. The CDR3 DNA reads as TGTGCCAGCAGCTTCACAACTATGAACACTGAAGCTTTCTTT. Amino acids: CASSFTTMNTEAFF.

The rearrangement links TRBV5-1 to TRBJ1-1; 8 bases are shared with TRBD1. Germline V lookup: CDR1 SGHRS, CDR2 YFSETQ. CDR3 length equals 14 residues. J lost 6 bases, V lost 2 bases, and 6 bases had no gene match. CDR3 in amino acids: CASSFGQGTAEAFF. CDR3 sequence (DNA): TGCGCCAGCAGCTTCGGACAGGGTACTGCTGAAGCTTTCTTT.

The chain combines TRBV25-1 with TRBJ1-4; the match to TRBD1 covers 8 bases. CDR3 length equals 14 residues. The germline V gene has CDR1 MGHDK and CDR2 SYGVNS. Losses at the gene ends were 6 bases for V and 4 bases for J; bases not matched to a gene: 4. The CDR3 region is CASRGQAHNEKLFF. In DNA, the CDR3 is TGTGCCAGCAGGGGACAGGCGCATAATGAAAAACTGTTTTTT.

V usage is TRBV12-3 or TRBV12-4 and J usage is TRBJ1-2, with D hard to call. The CDR3 runs to 13 residues. V was shortened by 3 bases and J by 14 bases, with 19 bases between the two germline ends. This chain's CDR3 is CASSFLWEGPETF. CDR3 coding DNA: TGTGCCAGCAGTTTTCTCTGGGAGGGCCCGGAGACCTTC.

This clone was seen once. V usage is TRBV12-3 or TRBV12-4 and J usage is TRBJ1-2; D gene uncertain. Trimming stripped 7 bases from V and 10 bases from J, with 19 bases between. The CDR3 loop spans 13 amino acids. This CDR3 reads CASTATGLTLYTF. The CDR3 nucleotides read TGTGCCAGCACCGCTACCGGGTTGACCCTCTACACCTTC.

V is TRBV29-1 and J is TRBJ2-1, with D tentatively TRBD1 (5 bases). Germline assignment: CDR1 SQVTM and CDR2 ANQGSEA. V lost 4 bases and J 8 bases, leaving 9 bases between the germline ends. The CDR3 is made up of 11 amino acids. The CDR3 DNA reads TGCAGCGTTGCCAGGGCTGATGAGCAGTTCTTC. It specifies CSVARADEQFF.

The chain recombines TRBV15 with TRBJ1-2; possibly TRBD1 for D (6 bases). CDR1 and CDR2 (germline): LNHNV, YYDKDF (reference sequence). The ends were cut back, 5 bases at V and 6 bases at J, with 19 bases in the middle. CDR3 length equals 15 residues. CDR3 loop: CATSFSRVGADGYTF. Here the CDR3 DNA reads TGTGCCACCAGCTTCTCTCGGGTGGGGGCCGATGGCTACACCTTC.

The genes are TRBV7-6 and TRBJ1-3; perhaps TRBD1 as D (6 bases). Trimming cost V 1 base and J 4 bases, with 8 bases left between them. Germline lookup yields CDR1 SGHVS and CDR2 FNYEAQ. The CDR3 sequence is 14 residues long. The CDR3 sequence is CASSLDRAGNTIYF. Written as DNA, the CDR3 is TGTGCCAGCAGCTTAGACAGGGCGGGAAACACCATATATTTT.

The V gene is TRBV6-4, the J gene TRBJ2-1, with 8 bases lining up with TRBD2. The CDR3 contains 16 residues. The germline V gene has CDR1 MRHNA and CDR2 SNTAGT. Trimming removed 7 bases from V and 4 bases from J; junction bases left unmatched: 12. Here the CDR3 reads CASTPTAGASYNEQFF. The CDR3 region has the DNA TGTGCCAGCACCCCAACAGCGGGAGCATCGTACAATGAGCAGTTCTTC.